This section outlines one T cell receptor (beta chain) sequence together with its context. What it binds is unknown. The source of the sample is a study of graft-versus-host responses after intestinal transplantation. Across the study: Anti-thymocyte globulin induction, then tacrolimus and steroids for two to four years, went to all recipients.

Graft-derived tissue was subjected to processing to liberate intraepithelial and lamina propria lymphocytes. Study results and caveats: GvH clones were identified in recipient marrow, with some first appearing in ileum or blood. There was an association between peak levels of circulating GvH clones and early post-transplant HvG declines.

TCRdb's table, derived via immunoSEQ multiplex PCR, lists solely in-frame clones and lacks some. The table includes more than 9,000 clones, about 86% detected once. This material consisted of ileum tissue, taken about 700 days after intestinal transplantation. The TCR sequence derives from a human patient who received an intestinal transplant, so some T cells may come from the graft donor.

This chain's CDR3 is CASSNGDRALYEKLFF. For the CDR3, the DNA is TGCGCCAGCAGCAACGGGGACCGAGCTTTATATGAAAAACTGTTTTTT. The chain employs TRBV5-1 and TRBJ1-4; possible D gene TRBD1, 5 bases. Germline V gene data show CDR1 as SGHRS and CDR2 as YFSETQ. The V end lost 4 bases, the J end lost 6 bases, and 19 bases lay between the germline ends. This CDR3 has 16 residues.